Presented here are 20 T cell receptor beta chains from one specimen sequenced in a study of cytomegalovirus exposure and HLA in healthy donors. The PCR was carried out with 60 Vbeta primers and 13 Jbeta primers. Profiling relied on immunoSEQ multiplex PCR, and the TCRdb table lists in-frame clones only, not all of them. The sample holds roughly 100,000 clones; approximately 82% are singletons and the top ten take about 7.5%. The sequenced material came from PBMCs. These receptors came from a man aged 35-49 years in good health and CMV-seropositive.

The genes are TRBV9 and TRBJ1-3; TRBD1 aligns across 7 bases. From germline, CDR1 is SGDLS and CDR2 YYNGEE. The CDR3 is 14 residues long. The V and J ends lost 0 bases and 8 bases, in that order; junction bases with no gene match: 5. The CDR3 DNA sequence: TGTGCCAGCAGCGTAGGCGGACAGGAATACACCATATATTTT. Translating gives CASSVGGQEYTIYF.

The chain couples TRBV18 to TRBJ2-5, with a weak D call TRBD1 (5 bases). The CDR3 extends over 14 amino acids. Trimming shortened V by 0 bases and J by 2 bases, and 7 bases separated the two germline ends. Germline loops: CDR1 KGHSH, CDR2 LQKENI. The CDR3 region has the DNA TGTGCCAGCTCACCACCGACAGTACAAGAGACCCAGTACTTC. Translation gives CASSPPTVQETQYF.

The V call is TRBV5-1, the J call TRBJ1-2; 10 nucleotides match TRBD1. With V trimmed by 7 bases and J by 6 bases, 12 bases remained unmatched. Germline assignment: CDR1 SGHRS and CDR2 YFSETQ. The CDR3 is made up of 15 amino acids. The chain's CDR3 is CASRQGGTGDHGYTF. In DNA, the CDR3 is TGCGCCAGCCGACAGGGTGGGACAGGGGATCATGGCTACACCTTC.

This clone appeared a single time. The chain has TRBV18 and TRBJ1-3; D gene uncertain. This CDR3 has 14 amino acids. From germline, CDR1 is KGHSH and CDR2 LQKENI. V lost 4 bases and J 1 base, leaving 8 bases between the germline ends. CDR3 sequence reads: CASSRTDSGNTIYF. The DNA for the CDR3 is TGTGCCAGCTCACGGACTGATTCTGGAAACACCATATATTTT.

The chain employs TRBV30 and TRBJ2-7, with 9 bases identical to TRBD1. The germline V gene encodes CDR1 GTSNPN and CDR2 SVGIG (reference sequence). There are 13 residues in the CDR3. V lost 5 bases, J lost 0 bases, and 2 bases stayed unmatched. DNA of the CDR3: TGTGCCTGGCAGACAGGGGGCTCCTACGAGCAGTACTTC. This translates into CAWQTGGSYEQYF.

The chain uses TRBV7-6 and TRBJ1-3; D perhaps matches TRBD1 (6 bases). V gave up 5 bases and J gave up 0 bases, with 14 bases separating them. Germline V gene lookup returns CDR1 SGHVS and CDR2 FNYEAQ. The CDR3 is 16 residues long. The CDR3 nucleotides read TGTGCCAGCAGCAGCCCTACAGGGAACTCTGGAAACACCATATATTTT. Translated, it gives CASSSPTGNSGNTIYF.

DNA of the CDR3: TGCAGTGCTAGAGCGGCAGGGGAGCAGTTCTTC. Its protein is CSARAAGEQFF. V and J are TRBV20-1 and TRBJ2-1; possible D gene TRBD1, 5 bases. Between the trimmed V and J ends, which lost 1 base and 10 bases, there was a span of 8 bases. The CDR3 consists of 11 residues. Germline lookup yields CDR1 DFQATT and CDR2 SNEGSKA (reference sequence).

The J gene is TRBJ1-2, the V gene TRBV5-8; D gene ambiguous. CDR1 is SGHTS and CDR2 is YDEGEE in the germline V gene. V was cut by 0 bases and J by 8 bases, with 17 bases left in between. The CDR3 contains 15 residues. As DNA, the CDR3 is TGTGCCAGCAGCTTGGCCGGGGTGAAGATCTCCGGCTACACCTTC. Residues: CASSLAGVKISGYTF.

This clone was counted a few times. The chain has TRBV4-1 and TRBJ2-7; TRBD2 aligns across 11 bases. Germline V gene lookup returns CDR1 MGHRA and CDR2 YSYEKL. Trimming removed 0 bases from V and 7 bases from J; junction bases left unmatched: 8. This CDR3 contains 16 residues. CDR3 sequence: CASSQDYSGRAGEQYF. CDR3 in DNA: TGCGCCAGCAGCCAAGATTATAGCGGGAGGGCCGGGGAGCAGTACTTC.

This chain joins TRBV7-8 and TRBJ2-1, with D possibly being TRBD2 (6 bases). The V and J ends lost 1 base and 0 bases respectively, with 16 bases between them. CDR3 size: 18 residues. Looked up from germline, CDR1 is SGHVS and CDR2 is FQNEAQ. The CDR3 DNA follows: TGTGCCAGCAGCTTAGGAGGCGGGCGGAGGGGCTCCTACAATGAGCAGTTCTTC. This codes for CASSLGGGRRGSYNEQFF.

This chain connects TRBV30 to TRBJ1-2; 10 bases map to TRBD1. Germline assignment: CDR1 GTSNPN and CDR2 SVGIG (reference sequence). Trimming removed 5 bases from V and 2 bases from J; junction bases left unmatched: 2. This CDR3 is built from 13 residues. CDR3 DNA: TGTGCCTGGGGACAGGGGGAGAACTATGGCTACACCTTC. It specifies CAWGQGENYGYTF.

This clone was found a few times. The CDR3 DNA follows: TGTGCCAGCAGCTTAGGGGCGGGCGTAGAGACCCAGTACTTC. It is translated as CASSLGAGVETQYF. The chain joins TRBV11-2 to TRBJ2-5; D is possibly TRBD2 (5 bases). V was trimmed by 1 base and J by 4 bases, leaving 10 bases between them. Per germline, CDR1 SGHAT and CDR2 FQNNGV. The CDR3 is 14 residues long.

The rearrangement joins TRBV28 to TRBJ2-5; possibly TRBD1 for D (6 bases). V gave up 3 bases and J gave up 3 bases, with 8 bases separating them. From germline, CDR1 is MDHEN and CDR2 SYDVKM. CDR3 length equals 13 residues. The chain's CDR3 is CASSLSGEETQYF. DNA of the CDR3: TGTGCCAGCAGTTTGTCAGGGGAAGAGACCCAGTACTTC.

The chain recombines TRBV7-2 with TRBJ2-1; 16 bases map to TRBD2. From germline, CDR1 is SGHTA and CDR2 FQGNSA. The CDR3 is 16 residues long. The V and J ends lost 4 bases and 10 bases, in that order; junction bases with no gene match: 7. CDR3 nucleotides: TGTGCCAGCAGCTCCCCGGGACTAGCGGGGGGGTACGAGCAGTTCTTC. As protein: CASSSPGLAGGYEQFF.

As DNA, the CDR3 is TGCGCCAGCAGCTCTAGAAGACAGGGGTACACTGAAGCTTTCTTT. The encoded protein is CASSSRRQGYTEAFF. The chain carries TRBV5-1 and TRBJ1-1, with 8 bases identical to TRBD1. J was trimmed by 3 bases and V by 3 bases; bases with no gene match: 7. Germline loops: CDR1 SGHRS, CDR2 YFSETQ. CDR3 size: 15 residues.

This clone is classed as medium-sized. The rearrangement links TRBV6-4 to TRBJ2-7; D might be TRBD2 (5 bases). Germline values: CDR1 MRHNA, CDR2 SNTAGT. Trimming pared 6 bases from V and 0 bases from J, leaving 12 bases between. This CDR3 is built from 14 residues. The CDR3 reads CASRGPGSSYEQYF. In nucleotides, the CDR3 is TGTGCCAGCAGGGGCCCGGGAAGCTCCTACGAGCAGTACTTC.

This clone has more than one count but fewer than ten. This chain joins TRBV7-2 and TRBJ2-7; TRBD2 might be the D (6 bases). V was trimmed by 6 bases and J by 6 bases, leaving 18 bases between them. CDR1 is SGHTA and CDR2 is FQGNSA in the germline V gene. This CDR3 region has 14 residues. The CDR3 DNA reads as TGTGCCAGCAGTCCGAATGGAGGGTTCGGCGAGCAGTACTTC. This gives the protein CASSPNGGFGEQYF. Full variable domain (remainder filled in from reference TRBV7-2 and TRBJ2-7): GAGVSQSPSNKVTEKGKDVELRCDPISGHTALYWYRQSLGQGLEFLIYFQGNSAPDKSGLPSDRFSAERTGGSVSTLTIQRTQQEDSAVYLCASSPNGGFGEQYFGPGTRLTVT.

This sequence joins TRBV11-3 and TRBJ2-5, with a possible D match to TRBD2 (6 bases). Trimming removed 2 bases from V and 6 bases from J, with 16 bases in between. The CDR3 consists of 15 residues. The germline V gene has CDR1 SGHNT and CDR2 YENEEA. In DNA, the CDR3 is TGTGCCAGCAGCTTAAATGTTCGAGGCGGGAAGACCCAGTACTTC. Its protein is CASSLNVRGGKTQYF.

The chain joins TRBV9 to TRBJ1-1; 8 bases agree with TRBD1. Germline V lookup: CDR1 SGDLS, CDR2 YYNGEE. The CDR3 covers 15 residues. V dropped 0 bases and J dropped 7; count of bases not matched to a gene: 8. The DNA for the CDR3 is TGTGCCAGCAGCGTAGGAGACAGGGGTGAGAGTGAAGCTTTCTTT. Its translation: CASSVGDRGESEAFF.

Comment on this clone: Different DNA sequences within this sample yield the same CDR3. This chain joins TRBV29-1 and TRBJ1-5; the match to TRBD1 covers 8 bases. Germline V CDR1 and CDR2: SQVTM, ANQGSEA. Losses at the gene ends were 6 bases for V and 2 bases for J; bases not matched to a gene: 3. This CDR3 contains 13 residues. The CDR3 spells CSVQGAGNQPQHF. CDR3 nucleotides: TGCAGCGTCCAGGGGGCGGGCAATCAGCCCCAGCATTTT.